Following are 2 T cell receptor beta chains from one sample sequenced in a study of Ad26.COV2.S vaccination and SARS-CoV-2 variants (dated by TCRdb to about 2021). Sample treatment or condition, as interpreted from the label and publication: about 20 received Ad26.COV2.S at low or high dose, single or two shots; 5 received placebo; per-sample allocation not given. Repertoires of vaccine and placebo recipients were sequenced from samples taken on day 63 after the first injection. Library prep was done by the immunoSEQ multiplex PCR assay. TCRdb provides this immuneACCESS table in a form limited to in-frame rearrangements. Some clones are lacking; in checked studies, under half of them reflect an unresolved V gene, and why the rest are absent is not known. This sample comprises roughly 410,000 clones, about four fifths of them detected only once. About 7.4% of the sample rests with the top ten. This specimen consisted of peripheral blood, obtained in a trial of Ad26.COV2.S vaccine versus placebo. These receptors were obtained from a person between 18 and 59 years old who received the Ad26.COV2.S COVID-19 vaccine or a placebo.

Here the CDR3 reads CASSALAGASGELFF. The CDR3, as DNA: TGTGCCAGCAGCGCACTAGCGGGAGCGAGCGGGGAGCTGTTTTTT. The rearrangement links TRBV7-2 to TRBJ2-2; TRBD2 aligns across 11 bases. Looked up from germline, CDR1 is SGHTA and CDR2 is FQGNSA. V lost 5 bases to trimming and J lost 7 bases; unmatched junction nucleotides: 6. The CDR3 is 15 amino acids.

This chain connects TRBV23-1 to TRBJ1-6; TRBD1 matches at 12 bases. TRBV23-1 is an ORF for which the function is uncertain. CDR3 size: 18 residues. V dropped 7 bases and J dropped 0; count of bases not matched to a gene: 7. CDR3: CASMRDRGPLSYNSPLHF. The DNA of the CDR3 is TGCGCCAGCATGAGGGACAGGGGGCCCCTCTCCTATAATTCACCCCTCCACTTT.